This passage covers 9 T cell receptor beta chains from one sample sequenced in a study of identical twins. TCRdb re-called the 5' RACE reads through MiXCR, storing one row per CDR3 protein. The table shows 430,000 or so distinct CDR3 sequences, with roughly 24% occurring only once. This sample was also put to use in a study of T cells expressing NK-cell markers.

Sequenced sample: CD4+ T cells sorted from blood. The receptors were sampled from a woman in her late teens or twenties in good health.

This clonotype showed up just a few times. The chain has TRBV12-3 or TRBV12-4 and TRBJ2-3; tentatively, D is TRBD1 or TRBD2 (5 bases each). The CDR3 contains 15 residues. The V and J ends lost 6 bases and 2 bases respectively, with 15 bases between them. The chain's CDR3 is CASSLGPESTDTQYF. CDR3 bases: TGTGCCAGCAGCTTGGGACCGGAGTCCACAGATACGCAGTATTTT.

This clonotype has just a few counts. CDR3 residues: CSARMGSTDTQYF. CDR3 nucleotides: TGCAGTGCCAGGATGGGGAGCACAGATACGCAGTATTTT. The gene calls are TRBV20-1 and TRBJ2-3; D ambiguous. The CDR3 is made up of 13 amino acids. CDR1 is DFQATT, CDR2 SNEGSKA, per germline (reference sequence). V lost 6 bases, J lost 0 bases, and 10 bases lay in between.

This clonotype has a handful of counts. V gene TRBV5-1 combines with J gene TRBJ1-4; TRBD1 agrees at 9 bases. From germline, CDR1 is SGHRS and CDR2 YFSETQ. V lost 6 bases to trimming and J lost 8 bases; unmatched junction nucleotides: 8. The CDR3 has 14 residues. CDR3 DNA sequence: TGCGCCAGCACCCCCGGGACAGGGCGCGAAAAACTGTTTTTT. It codes for CASTPGTGREKLFF.

The V call is TRBV12-3 or TRBV12-4, the J call TRBJ2-1; the D is unclear. Trimming removed 3 bases at V and 7 bases at J, with 7 bases between. This CDR3 region has 12 residues. The DNA of the CDR3 is TGTGCCAGCAGTTTTCACCGAAATGAGCAGTTCTTC. Translated, it gives CASSFHRNEQFF.

This chain uses TRBV12-3 or TRBV12-4 with TRBJ2-2, with 9 bases fitting TRBD2. The CDR3 sequence is 13 residues long. V lost 8 bases and J lost 7; bases outside the gene matches: 5. CDR3 coding DNA: TGTGCCAGCTATTGGACTAGCGTCGGGGAGCTGTTTTTT. Residues: CASYWTSVGELFF.

The V and J genes are TRBV21-1 and TRBJ1-2; the DNA was not used to check the table's D call, TRBD1. TRBV21-1 is recorded as a pseudogene. There are 12 residues in the CDR3. The CDR3 is CAGQGAFNGYTF. The CDR3 DNA sequence: TGTGCGGGTCAGGGGGCATTCAATGGCTACACCTTC.

The gene calls are TRBV7-3 and TRBJ2-1; no clear D. The V end lost 3 bases, the J end lost 5 bases, and 14 bases lay between the germline ends. The CDR3 is 15 residues long. Germline V gene data show CDR1 as SGHTA and CDR2 as FQGTGA. CDR3 sequence reads: CASSLESTHDNEQFF. The CDR3, as DNA: TGTGCCAGCAGCTTGGAATCGACTCATGACAATGAGCAGTTCTTC.

The J gene is TRBJ2-1, the V gene TRBV20-1, with TRBD1 identical over 8 bases. Germline V gene data show CDR1 as DFQATT and CDR2 as SNEGSKA (reference sequence). With V trimmed by 4 bases and J by 5 bases, 7 bases remained unmatched. This CDR3 spans 14 amino acids. CDR3 nucleotides: TGCAGTGCTATATCAAGGACAGGGCACAATGAGCAGTTCTTC. Encoded protein: CSAISRTGHNEQFF.

In this sample, this clonotype turned up a few times. V usage is TRBV12-3 or TRBV12-4 and J usage is TRBJ2-7, with TRBD1 matching over 7 bases. V shed 5 bases and J 4 bases; nucleotides not matched to a gene: 5. This CDR3 is 13 amino acids long. The CDR3 protein is CASSRGQEYEQYF. The CDR3 DNA sequence: TGTGCCAGCAGTCGAGGACAGGAGTACGAGCAGTACTTC.